Sequencing of this T cell receptor (beta chain) was carried out in a study of cytomegalovirus exposure and HLA in healthy donors (dated by TCRdb to 2017 to 2019). For the wider study: An earlier analysis of fewer than 750 of the donors reported 250 to 300 Gb of sequence data and around 100 million unique TCR beta sequences obtained from about 170 million T cells. In the later analysis, no new phenotypic data were used to find candidate immune exposures; instead, reliance was placed on TCR beta sequences and their occurrence across donors. The study was designed to test whether signatures of past pathogen exposure could be identified by cataloging public T cell receptors. In a later genetic analysis, genome-wide SNP genotypes for about three fifths of the 666 donors were used, and that subset was treated as a discovery cohort. On average, around 240,000 unique TCR beta nucleotide sequences were sequenced per donor among some 420 genotyped donors of the cohort, with 15% to 20% of those sequences being non-productive. Several DR-DQ haplotypes were treated as single units for association and clustering because of strong linkage in the cohort. About 320 gigabases of sequencing data and approximately 85 million unique TCR sequences were included in an early release covering several hundred HLA-typed donors. In a later analysis, previously published TCR beta repertoires from 550 to 700 donors were re-analyzed and high-resolution HLA genotyping was added so that TCR occurrence patterns could be studied. The number of donors typed differed by locus, with 629-630 for A, B, C, DRB1 and DQB1, around 500 for DQA1, nearly 610 for DPA1, and over 400 for DPB1. Alongside the repertoire data, information on donor age, sex, ethnicity and CMV serostatus was compiled. The genetic ancestry cluster associated with self-reported Caucasian donors included roughly 84% of the roughly 400 genotyped donors. In addition to the first cohort of about 650 subjects, a separate validation cohort of over 90 different subjects was used. The T cell repertoires of 550 to 850 subjects were profiled by immunosequencing and related to cytomegalovirus serostatus. All discovery cohort repertoires had been generated using a single sequencing platform. In an earlier analysis of 550 to 700 of the donors, high-throughput TCR beta sequencing was used to judge whether each TCR beta V gene segment behaved as functional or pseudogenic. To predict cytomegalovirus infection status, the study brought together high-throughput TCR immunosequencing, statistical association of individual TCRs with disease status, and machine learning. Class I and class II HLA loci were covered by the typing at four-digit resolution. What the study reported, not specific to this receptor: In an earlier analysis of 587 of the donors, most TCR beta V segments appeared in productive rearrangements about 87% or about 30% of the time, broadly matching IMGT annotations. A later genetic analysis reported fewer N-insertions in productive TCRs among donors in an Asian-associated ancestry cluster than the roughly 670-donor mean. In vitro tests confirmed that three of the cytomegalovirus-associated TCR beta chains recognize cytomegalovirus antigens. Compared with equally common non-associated chains, HLA-associated TCR beta chains in a later analysis were more clonally expanded and had lower generation probabilities. According to the authors, the approach could potentially be generalized to other disease states and immunological phenotypes. Across donors, most TCR sequences were observed very rarely, whereas some public TCRs were present in many individuals. V-gene and J-gene trimming of TCR beta chains was associated with a missense DCLRE1C variant in a later genetic analysis, and the association was replicated in an independent cohort. In a later analysis, several top co-occurrence clusters were reported to appear linked to parvovirus B19, influenza, CMV and Epstein-Barr virus. Because HLA typing was missing for some donors at each locus, association tests included only the typed subset. In a later analysis, TCR association rates were found to vary across HLA loci, with the most associated TCRs seen for DRB1 alleles and the fewest for HLA-C alleles. For the cohort, immune exposure information was limited to CMV serostatus. At a false discovery rate of 0.05, a later analysis linked about 17,000 TCR beta sequences to specific HLA alleles. Because counts were too low, seventeen rarely observed V segments, including chromosome 9 orphons, were excluded from the earlier analysis of under 650 of the donors. A further reported finding was that TCR beta sequences accurately predicted the HLA-A and HLA-B alleles for most subjects in the first cohort. The classifier was reported to diagnose cytomegalovirus status with high specificity and sensitivity in both the original and validation cohorts. A group of highly shared sequence variants was considered likely to be a technical artifact of the sequencing pipeline. When HLA alleles, especially DR and DQ, strongly co-occurred, TCR associations were difficult to assign to individual alleles. Because the 87-base-pair reads could not distinguish some IMGT-functional V segments, including TRBV6-2 and TRBV6-3, those segments were excluded. According to a later analysis, most CMV-associated TCR beta chains appeared to be HLA-restricted, and the HLA associations seemed to be driven largely by CMV exposure. Roughly uniform sequencing depth across donors was assumed in presence/absence analyses, although this assumption may not hold. In this cohort, only TCR beta chains were sequenced, and detectable features were limited by the absence of alpha or paired-chain data. A total of about 150 TCR beta chains were listed by the study as associated with cytomegalovirus. Correlated functional status among segregating V segments might be attributable to linkage disequilibrium, but an unknown experimental factor could not be ruled out.

In the case of this clone: What this receptor recognizes is not known. No base qualities exist here, and no much larger clone lies one base off it.

Preparation of the library involved the immunoSEQ multiplex PCR assay. The multiplex PCR relied on a mix of 60 forward primers for TCR Vbeta segments and 13 reverse primers for TCR Jbeta segments. Amplification of the CDR3 region of rearranged TCR beta genes was performed with a multiplex PCR assay on genomic DNA. On the Illumina HiSeq System, the amplified TCR beta libraries were sequenced as 87-base-pair reads. The paper's data handling went like this. A later analysis tallied around 82 million unique TCR beta chains across the 610 or so repertoires, and approximately 11 million of those chains were shared by two or more donors. Raw reads were error-corrected and collapsed into unique sequences with a nearest-neighbor algorithm that merged closely related sequences to remove PCR and sequencing errors. CDR3 sequences were aligned to IMGT reference sequences to assign V, D and J gene segments. For a sequence to be retained, a match of at least six nucleotides to both a V gene segment and a J gene segment was required. A rearrangement counted as productive if the CDR3 had no stop codons and remained in frame with V and J, and every other rearrangement counted as non-productive. CDR3 was defined according to IMGT convention as the region running from the second conserved V-encoded cysteine to the conserved J-encoded phenylalanine. The earlier analysis of roughly 590 of the donors excluded any sequence lacking an unambiguous match to a single V gene segment. An earlier analysis of just under 600 of the donors called V segments functional above 56.7% productive rearrangements and segregating when the between-donor standard deviation exceeded 5%. To diagnose cytomegalovirus status from the catalog of TCR beta chain sequences, a statistical classification framework was built. A later analysis assigned V and J genes by comparing TCR nucleotide sequences with IMGT/GENE-DB human TR gene sequences. Using the TCRdist pipeline, a later analysis assigned CDR3 sequences along with most-parsimonious VDJ recombination scenarios. In a later analysis, each TCR beta chain was defined by its CDR3 amino acid sequence together with its V-gene family, and reads lacking a unique V-gene family were excluded. A later analysis removed roughly 590 highly shared, low-generation-probability nucleotide sequences to deal with suspected cross-contamination and a sequencing artifact. In a later analysis, a clonal expansion index was calculated for each public chain from normalized within-repertoire ranks of inferred template counts. In a later analysis, generation probabilities were computed using a VDJ recombination model fitted to out-of-frame rearrangements, and the results were checked against IGoR. Hypergeometric tests were used in a later analysis to score TCR-TCR, TCR-HLA and TCR-CMV co-occurrence, with a repertoire-size bias correction applied to the TCR pairs. To estimate false discovery rates, a later analysis permuted the HLA or CMV assignments 20 times. In a later analysis, co-occurring TCRs were grouped with DBSCAN, and TCRdist sequence similarity was added when clustering was performed within HLA-allele-positive subsets. Repertoires with fewer than 30,000 or more than 120,000 public chains were left out of co-occurrence clustering, as were about 5 repertoires with anomalous nucleotide sharing. In its TCRdb copy, this immuneACCESS table keeps in-frame sequences only and misses some clones. Where compared with another copy, unresolved V genes explain less than half of these, and the others have no known cause. The V and J calls and clone size were taken over from that table, and D and trimming were inferred from the DNA. The sample has 150,000 to 200,000 clones on record, around 76% of them singletons. Around 7% of the sample comes from the top ten.

CDR1 and CDR2 are read off the germline V gene as SGDLS and YYNGEE. Trimming removed 4 bases from V and 5 bases from J; the gene matches leave 3 bases unexplained. The CDR3 holds 14 amino acids from the cysteine to the phenylalanine. Only CDR3 DNA is held: 42 bases, read in frame from base 1. The cohort consisted of 670 or so healthy bone marrow donors. At the time of sampling, every cohort member was nominally healthy, though immune exposures that went unrecorded were likely present. The donor was CMV seropositive and was included in the group of approximately 300 seropositive cohort members. A peripheral blood sample was provided by each donor, and peripheral blood mononuclear cells were used for TCR beta sequencing. Genomic DNA extraction from the blood cell samples was performed with the Qiagen DNeasy Blood Extraction Kit.

This TCR derives from a man aged 40-55 years in good health and CMV-seropositive. Recombination linked TRBV9 to TRBJ1-6; 7 bases in the junction line up with TRBD1. The sequencing input was PBMCs. CDR3 sequence: CASSPGTDNSPLHF. The sequenced DNA is TGTGCCAGCAGCCCCGGGACAGATAATTCACCCCTCCACTTT.